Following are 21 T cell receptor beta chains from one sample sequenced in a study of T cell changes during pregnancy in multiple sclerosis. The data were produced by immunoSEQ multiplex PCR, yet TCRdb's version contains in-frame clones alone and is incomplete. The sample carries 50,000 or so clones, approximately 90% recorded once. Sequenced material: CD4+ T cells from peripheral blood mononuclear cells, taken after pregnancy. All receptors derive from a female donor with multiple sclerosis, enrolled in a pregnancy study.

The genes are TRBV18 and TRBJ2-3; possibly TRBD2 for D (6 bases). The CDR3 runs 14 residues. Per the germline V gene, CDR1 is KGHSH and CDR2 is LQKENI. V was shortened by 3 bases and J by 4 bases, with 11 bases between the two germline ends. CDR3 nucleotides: TGTGCCAGCTCACCGTTCGGAGGGGCAGATACGCAGTATTTT. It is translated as CASSPFGGADTQYF.

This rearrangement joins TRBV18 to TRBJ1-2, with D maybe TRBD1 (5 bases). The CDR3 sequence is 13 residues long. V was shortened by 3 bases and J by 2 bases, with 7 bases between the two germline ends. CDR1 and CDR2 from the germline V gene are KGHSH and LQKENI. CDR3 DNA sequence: TGTGCCAGCTCACCCCGGGGGAACTATGGCTACACCTTC. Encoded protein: CASSPRGNYGYTF.

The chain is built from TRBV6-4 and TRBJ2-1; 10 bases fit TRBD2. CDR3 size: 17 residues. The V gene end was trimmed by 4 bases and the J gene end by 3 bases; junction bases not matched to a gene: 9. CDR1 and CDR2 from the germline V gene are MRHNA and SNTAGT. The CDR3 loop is CASSVYSSGSVYNEQFF. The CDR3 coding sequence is TGTGCCAGCAGTGTCTACTCTAGCGGGAGTGTCTACAATGAGCAGTTCTTC.

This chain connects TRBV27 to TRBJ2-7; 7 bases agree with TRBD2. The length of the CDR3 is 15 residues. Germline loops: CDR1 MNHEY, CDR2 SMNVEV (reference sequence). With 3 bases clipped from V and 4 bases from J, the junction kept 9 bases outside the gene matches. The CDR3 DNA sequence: TGTGCCAGCAGTTTCTTGGCTAGCGGAACTTACGAGCAGTACTTC. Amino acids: CASSFLASGTYEQYF.

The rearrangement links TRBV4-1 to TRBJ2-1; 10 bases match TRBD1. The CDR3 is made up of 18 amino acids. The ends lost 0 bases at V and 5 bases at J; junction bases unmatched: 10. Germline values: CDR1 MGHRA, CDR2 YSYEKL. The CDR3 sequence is CASSQDTPDRGRNNEQFF. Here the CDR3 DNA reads TGCGCCAGCAGCCAAGATACCCCCGACAGGGGGCGCAACAATGAGCAGTTCTTC.

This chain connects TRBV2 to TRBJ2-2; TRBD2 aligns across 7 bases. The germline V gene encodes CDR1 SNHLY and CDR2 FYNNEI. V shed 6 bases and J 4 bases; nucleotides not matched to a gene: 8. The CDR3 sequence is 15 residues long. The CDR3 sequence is CASRVAGRGTGELFF. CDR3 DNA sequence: TGTGCCAGCAGGGTTGCGGGGAGGGGCACCGGGGAGCTGTTTTTT.

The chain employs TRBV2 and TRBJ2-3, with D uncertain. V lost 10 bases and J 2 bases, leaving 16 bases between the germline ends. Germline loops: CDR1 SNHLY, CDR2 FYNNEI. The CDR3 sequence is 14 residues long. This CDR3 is CATKPSSLTDTQYF. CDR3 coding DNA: TGTGCCACTAAACCGTCCTCCCTCACAGATACGCAGTATTTT. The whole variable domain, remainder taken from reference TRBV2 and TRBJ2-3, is EPEVTQTPSHQVTQMGQEVILRCVPISNHLYFYWYRQILGQKVEFLVSFYNNEISEKSEIFDDQFSVERPDGSNFTLKIRSTKLEDSAMYFCATKPSSLTDTQYFGPGTRLTVL.

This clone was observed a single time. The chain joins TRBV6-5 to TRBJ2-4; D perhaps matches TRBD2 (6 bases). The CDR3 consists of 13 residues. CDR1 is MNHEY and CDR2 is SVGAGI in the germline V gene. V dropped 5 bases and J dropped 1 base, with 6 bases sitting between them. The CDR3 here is CASSGGAKNIQYF. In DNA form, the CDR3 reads TGTGCCAGCAGTGGGGGGGCCAAAAACATTCAGTACTTC.

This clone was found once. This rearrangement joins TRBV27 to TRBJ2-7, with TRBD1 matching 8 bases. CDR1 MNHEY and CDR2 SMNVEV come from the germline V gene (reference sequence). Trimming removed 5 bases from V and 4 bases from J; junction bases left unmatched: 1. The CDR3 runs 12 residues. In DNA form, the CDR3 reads TGTGCCAGCAGTCGACAGGGGTACGAGCAGTACTTC. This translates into CASSRQGYEQYF.

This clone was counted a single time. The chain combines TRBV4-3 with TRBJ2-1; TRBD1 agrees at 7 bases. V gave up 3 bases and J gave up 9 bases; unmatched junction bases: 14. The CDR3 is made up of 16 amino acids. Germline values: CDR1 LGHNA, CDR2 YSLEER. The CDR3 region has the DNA TGCGCCAGCAGCCATGCTCCCACAGGGGTAGTAGTTGAGCAGTTCTTC. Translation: CASSHAPTGVVVEQFF.

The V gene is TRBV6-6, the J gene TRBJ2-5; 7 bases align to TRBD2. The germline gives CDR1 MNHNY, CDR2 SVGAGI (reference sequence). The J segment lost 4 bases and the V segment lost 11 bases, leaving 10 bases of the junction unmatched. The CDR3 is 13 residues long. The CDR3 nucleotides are TGTGCCGGAGCGGGGCGGAGGTTAGAGACCCAGTACTTC. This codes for CAGAGRRLETQYF.

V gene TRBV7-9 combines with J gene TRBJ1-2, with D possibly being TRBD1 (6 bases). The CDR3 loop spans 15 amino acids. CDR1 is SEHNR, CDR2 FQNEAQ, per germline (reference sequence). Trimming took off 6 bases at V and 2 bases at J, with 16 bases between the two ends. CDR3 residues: CASSLTGLLNYGYTF. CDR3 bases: TGTGCCAGCAGTTTGACAGGCCTTTTAAACTATGGCTACACCTTC.

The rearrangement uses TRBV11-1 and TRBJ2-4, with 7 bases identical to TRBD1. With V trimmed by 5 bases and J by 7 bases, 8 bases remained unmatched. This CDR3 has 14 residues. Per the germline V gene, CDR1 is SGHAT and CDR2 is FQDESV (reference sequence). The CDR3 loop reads CASSQSTGTNIQYF. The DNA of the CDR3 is TGTGCCAGCAGCCAATCGACAGGGACGAACATTCAGTACTTC.

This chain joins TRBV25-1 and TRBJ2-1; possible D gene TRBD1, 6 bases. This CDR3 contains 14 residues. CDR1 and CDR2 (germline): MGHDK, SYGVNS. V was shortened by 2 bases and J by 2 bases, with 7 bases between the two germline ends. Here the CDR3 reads CASSEQGTYNEQFF. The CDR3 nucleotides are TGTGCCAGCAGTGAACAGGGGACCTACAATGAGCAGTTCTTC.

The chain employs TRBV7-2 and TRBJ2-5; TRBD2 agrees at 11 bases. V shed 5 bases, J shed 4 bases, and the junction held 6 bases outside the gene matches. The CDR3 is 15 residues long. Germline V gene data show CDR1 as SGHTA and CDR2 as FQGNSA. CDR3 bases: TGTGCCAGCAGCAGAACCGGGACTAGCGGAGAGACCCAGTACTTC. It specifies CASSRTGTSGETQYF. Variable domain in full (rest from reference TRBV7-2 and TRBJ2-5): GAGVSQSPSNKVTEKGKDVELRCDPISGHTALYWYRQSLGQGLEFLIYFQGNSAPDKSGLPSDRFSAERTGGSVSTLTIQRTQQEDSAVYLCASSRTGTSGETQYFGPGTRLLVL.

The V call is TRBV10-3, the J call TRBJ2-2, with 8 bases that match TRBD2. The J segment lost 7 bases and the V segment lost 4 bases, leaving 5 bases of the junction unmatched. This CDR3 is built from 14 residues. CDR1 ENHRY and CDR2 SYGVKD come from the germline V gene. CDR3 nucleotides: TGTGCCATCAGTGGGACTAGCAAGGTCGGGGAGCTGTTTTTT. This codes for CAISGTSKVGELFF.

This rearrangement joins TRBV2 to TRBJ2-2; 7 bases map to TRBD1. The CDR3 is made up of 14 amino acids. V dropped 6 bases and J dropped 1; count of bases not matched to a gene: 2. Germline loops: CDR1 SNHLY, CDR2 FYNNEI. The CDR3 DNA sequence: TGTGCCAGCAGAAGGGACAGGAACACCGGGGAGCTGTTTTTT. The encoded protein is CASRRDRNTGELFF.

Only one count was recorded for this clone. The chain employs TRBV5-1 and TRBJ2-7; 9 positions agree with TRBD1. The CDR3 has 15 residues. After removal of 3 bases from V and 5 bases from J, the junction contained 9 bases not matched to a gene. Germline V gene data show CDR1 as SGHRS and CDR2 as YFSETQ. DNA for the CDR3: TGCGCCAGCAGCTCCGCCGGGACAGGGCGCGACGAGCAGTACTTC. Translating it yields CASSSAGTGRDEQYF.

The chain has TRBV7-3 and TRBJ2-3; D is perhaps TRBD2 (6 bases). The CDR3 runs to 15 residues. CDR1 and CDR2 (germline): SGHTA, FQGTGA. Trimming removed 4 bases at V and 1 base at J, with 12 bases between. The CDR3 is CASSSGSGRTDTQYF. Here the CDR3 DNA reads TGTGCCAGCAGCTCGGGTAGCGGCCGCACAGATACGCAGTATTTT.

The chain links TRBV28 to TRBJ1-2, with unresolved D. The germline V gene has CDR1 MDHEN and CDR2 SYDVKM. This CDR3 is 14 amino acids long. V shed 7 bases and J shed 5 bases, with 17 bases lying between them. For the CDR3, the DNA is TGTGCCAGCACCACCATCGCAGGCCTATATGGCTACACCTTC. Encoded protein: CASTTIAGLYGYTF.

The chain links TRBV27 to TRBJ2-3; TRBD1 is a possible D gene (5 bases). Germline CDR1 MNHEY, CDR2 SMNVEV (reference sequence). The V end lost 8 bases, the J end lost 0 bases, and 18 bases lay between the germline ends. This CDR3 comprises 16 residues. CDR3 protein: CASHRSPLLSTDTQYF. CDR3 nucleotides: TGTGCCAGCCACAGGAGCCCCCTTCTGAGCACAGATACGCAGTATTTT.